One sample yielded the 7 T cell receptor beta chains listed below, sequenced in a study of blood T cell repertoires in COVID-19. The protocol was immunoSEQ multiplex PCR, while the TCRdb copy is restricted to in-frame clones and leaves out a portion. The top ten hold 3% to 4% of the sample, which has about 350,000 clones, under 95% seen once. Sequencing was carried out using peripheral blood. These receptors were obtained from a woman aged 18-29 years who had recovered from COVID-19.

The CDR3 bases are TGCGCCAGCAGCCCACAGGTCTCGCACAATGAGCAGTTCTTC. Amino acid sequence: CASSPQVSHNEQFF. The genes are TRBV4-3 and TRBJ2-1; tentatively, D is TRBD1 (5 bases). This CDR3 spans 14 amino acids. The germline V gene encodes CDR1 LGHNA and CDR2 YSLEER. V lost 4 bases, J lost 5 bases, and 12 bases lay in between.

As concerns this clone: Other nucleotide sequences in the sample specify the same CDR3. The CDR3 loop is CASSLGGLSTDTQYF. CDR3 in DNA: TGTGCCAGCAGCTTAGGGGGCCTTAGCACAGATACGCAGTATTTT. This sequence joins TRBV7-2 and TRBJ2-3, with D possibly TRBD1 on 5 matching bases. The germline V and J ends were trimmed by 1 base and 0 bases, with 8 bases remaining between them. Germline CDR1 SGHTA, CDR2 FQGNSA. CDR3 size: 15 residues. Combining the CDR3 with reference TRBV7-2 and TRBJ2-3 gives the whole variable domain GAGVSQSPSNKVTEKGKDVELRCDPISGHTALYWYRQSLGQGLEFLIYFQGNSAPDKSGLPSDRFSAERTGGSVSTLTIQRTQQEDSAVYLCASSLGGLSTDTQYFGPGTRLTVL.

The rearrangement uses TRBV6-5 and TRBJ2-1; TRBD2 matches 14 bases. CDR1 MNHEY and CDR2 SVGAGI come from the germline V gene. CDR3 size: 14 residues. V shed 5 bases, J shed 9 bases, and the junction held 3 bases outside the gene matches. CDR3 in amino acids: CASSRGLAGVEQFF. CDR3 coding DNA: TGTGCCAGCAGTCGGGGACTAGCGGGAGTTGAGCAGTTCTTC.

CDR3 nucleotide sequence: TGTGCCAGCAGTTTAAAAGGAGCTTTGCGAGAGACCCAGTACTTC. As protein: CASSLKGALRETQYF. V is TRBV27 and J is TRBJ2-5; no clear D gene. CDR1 and CDR2 (germline): MNHEY, SMNVEV (reference sequence). CDR3 length: 15 amino acids. Trimming took 2 bases from V and 4 from J, leaving 14 bases between them.

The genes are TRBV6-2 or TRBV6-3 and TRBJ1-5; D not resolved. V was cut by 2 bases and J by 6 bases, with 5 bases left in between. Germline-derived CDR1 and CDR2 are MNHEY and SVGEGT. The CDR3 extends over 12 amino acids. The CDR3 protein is CASSYGPQPQHF. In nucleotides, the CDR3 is TGTGCCAGCAGTTACGGGCCTCAGCCCCAGCATTTT.

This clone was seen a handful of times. CDR3 sequence: CASSNARNYGYTF. For the CDR3, the DNA is TGTGCCAGCAGTAATGCGAGGAACTATGGCTACACCTTC. The rearrangement links TRBV6-2 or TRBV6-3 to TRBJ1-2, with D hard to call. The V gene's germline CDR1 is MNHEY and CDR2 SVGEGT. Trimming left V 5 bases short and J 2 bases short, with 9 bases between. This CDR3 is built from 13 residues.

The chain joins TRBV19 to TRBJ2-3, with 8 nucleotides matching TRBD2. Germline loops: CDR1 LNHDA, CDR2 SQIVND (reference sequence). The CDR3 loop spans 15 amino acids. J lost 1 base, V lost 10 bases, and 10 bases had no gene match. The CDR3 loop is CATQTSVTGTDTQYF. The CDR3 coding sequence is TGTGCCACCCAGACTAGCGTCACTGGCACAGATACGCAGTATTTT.